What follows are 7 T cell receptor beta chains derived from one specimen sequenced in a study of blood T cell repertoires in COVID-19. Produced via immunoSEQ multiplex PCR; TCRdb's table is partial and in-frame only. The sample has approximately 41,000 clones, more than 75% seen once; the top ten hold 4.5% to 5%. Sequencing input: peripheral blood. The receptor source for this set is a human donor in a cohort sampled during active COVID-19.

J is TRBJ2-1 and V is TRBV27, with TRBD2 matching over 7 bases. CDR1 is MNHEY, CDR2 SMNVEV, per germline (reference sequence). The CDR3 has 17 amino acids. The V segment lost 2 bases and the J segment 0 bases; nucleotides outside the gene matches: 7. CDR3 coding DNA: TGTGCCAGCAGTTTAAGCGGGACGGCGAGCTCCTACAATGAGCAGTTCTTC. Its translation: CASSLSGTASSYNEQFF.

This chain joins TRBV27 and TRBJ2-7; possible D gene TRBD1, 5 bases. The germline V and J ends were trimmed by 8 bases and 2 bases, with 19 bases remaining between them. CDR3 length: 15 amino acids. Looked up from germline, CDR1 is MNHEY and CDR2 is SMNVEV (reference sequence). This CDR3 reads CASCRTREGPYEQYF. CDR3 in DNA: TGTGCCAGCTGTAGGACCAGGGAAGGCCCCTACGAGCAGTACTTC.

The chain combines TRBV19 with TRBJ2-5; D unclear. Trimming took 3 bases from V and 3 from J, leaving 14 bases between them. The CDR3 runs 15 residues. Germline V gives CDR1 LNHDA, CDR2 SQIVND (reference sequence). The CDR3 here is CASSIVGRGKETQYF. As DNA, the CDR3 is TGTGCCAGTAGTATTGTTGGTAGAGGAAAAGAGACCCAGTACTTC.

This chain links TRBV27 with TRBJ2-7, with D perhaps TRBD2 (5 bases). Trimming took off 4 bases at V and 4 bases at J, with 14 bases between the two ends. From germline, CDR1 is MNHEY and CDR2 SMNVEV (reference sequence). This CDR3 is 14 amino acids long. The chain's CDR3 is CASSSPMRAYEQYF. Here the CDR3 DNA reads TGTGCCAGCAGTTCCCCTATGCGGGCTTACGAGCAGTACTTC.

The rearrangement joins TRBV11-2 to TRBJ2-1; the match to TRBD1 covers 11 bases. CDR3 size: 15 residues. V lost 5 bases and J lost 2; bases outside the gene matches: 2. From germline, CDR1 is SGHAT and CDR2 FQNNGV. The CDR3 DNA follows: TGTGCCAGCAGCCTGGGACAGGGGGCCTACAATGAGCAGTTCTTC. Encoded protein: CASSLGQGAYNEQFF. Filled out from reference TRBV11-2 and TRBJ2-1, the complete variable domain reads EAGVAQSPRYKIIEKRQSVAFWCNPISGHATLYWYQQILGQGPKLLIQFQNNGVVDDSQLPKDRFSAERLKGVDSTLKIQPAKLEDSAVYLCASSLGQGAYNEQFFGPGTRLTVL.

The CDR3 nucleotides read TGTGCCAGTAGTATAGGGACAGAAGGGGCCGGGGAGCTGTTTTTT. As protein: CASSIGTEGAGELFF. The chain is built from TRBV19 and TRBJ2-2, with D possibly being TRBD1 (6 bases). Germline V gene lookup returns CDR1 LNHDA and CDR2 SQIVND (reference sequence). The CDR3 totals 15 residues. The V gene lost 1 base and the J gene lost 6 bases, with 12 bases spanning the gap.

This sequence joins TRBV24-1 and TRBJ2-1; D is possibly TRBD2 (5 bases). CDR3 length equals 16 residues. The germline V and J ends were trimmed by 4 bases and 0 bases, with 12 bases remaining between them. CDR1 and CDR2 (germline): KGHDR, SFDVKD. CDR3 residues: CATSDTTKGSYNEQFF. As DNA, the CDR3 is TGTGCCACCAGTGACACGACTAAAGGCTCCTACAATGAGCAGTTCTTC.